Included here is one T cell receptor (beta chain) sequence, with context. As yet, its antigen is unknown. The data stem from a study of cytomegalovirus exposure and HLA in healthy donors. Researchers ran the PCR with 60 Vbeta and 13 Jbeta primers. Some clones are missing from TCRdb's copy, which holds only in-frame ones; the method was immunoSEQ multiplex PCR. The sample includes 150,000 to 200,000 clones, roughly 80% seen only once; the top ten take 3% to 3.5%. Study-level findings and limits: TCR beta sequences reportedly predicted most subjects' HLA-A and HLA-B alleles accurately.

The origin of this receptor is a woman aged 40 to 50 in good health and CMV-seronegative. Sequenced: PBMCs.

This CDR3 is CASSLGQGWDRVDEQYF. The CDR3, as DNA: TGTGCCAGCAGCTTAGGCCAAGGGTGGGACAGGGTGGACGAGCAGTACTTC. The V gene is TRBV7-9, the J gene TRBJ2-5, with 9 bases lining up with TRBD1. Matching the DNA end better, TRBJ2-7 makes the J call doubtful. CDR1 SEHNR and CDR2 FQNEAQ come from the germline V gene (reference sequence). The CDR3 is 17 residues long.